The next 21 T cell receptor beta chains were all read from a single sample in a study of memory CD4+ T cells and cytomegalovirus serostatus. The sort gate was single viable CD3+CD4+CD8-CD45RO+ cells for memory CD4+ T cells. TCRdb's copy holds only in-frame clones and misses some; the assay was immunoSEQ multiplex PCR. This sample carries roughly 60,000 clones, approximately 77% of them seen once, and the ten largest clones take almost 0.9%. The sequenced sample consisted of memory CD4+ T cells from blood. Receptors originate from an adult in good health and CMV-seronegative.

This clone showed up just a few times. The chain recombines TRBV29-1 with TRBJ2-1; 7 nucleotides align to TRBD2. This CDR3 comprises 16 residues. The germline gives CDR1 SQVTM, CDR2 ANQGSEA. V was clipped by 4 bases and J by 0 bases; unmatched bases: 9. CDR3 amino acids: CSVAGGGSPSYNEQFF. CDR3 bases: TGCAGCGTTGCGGGGGGAGGGTCCCCCTCCTACAATGAGCAGTTCTTC.

This chain connects TRBV27 to TRBJ1-1; D is undetermined. CDR3 length: 15 amino acids. V lost 4 bases to trimming and J lost 4 bases, with 16 bases between them. Germline V gene lookup returns CDR1 MNHEY and CDR2 SMNVEV (reference sequence). The chain's CDR3 is CASSSIWGIGTEAFF. The CDR3 DNA follows: TGTGCCAGCAGTTCAATCTGGGGAATCGGCACTGAAGCTTTCTTT.

The chain employs TRBV7-6 and TRBJ2-3, with D unresolved. Germline loops: CDR1 SGHVS, CDR2 FNYEAQ. Trimming took off 1 base at V and 1 base at J, with 9 bases between the two ends. CDR3 length: 15 residues. The DNA of the CDR3 is TGTGCCAGCAGCTTAGTAGGTGGTCGCACAGATACGCAGTATTTT. It encodes CASSLVGGRTDTQYF.

The V and J genes are TRBV18 and TRBJ1-2; D is possibly TRBD1 (6 bases). This CDR3 region has 14 residues. Germline CDR1 reads KGHSH; CDR2 reads LQKENI. Trimming left V 6 bases short and J 7 bases short, with 18 bases between. The CDR3 region has the DNA TGTGCCAGCTCGGAGCTTACAGGGATGGGTGGCTACACCTTC. This encodes CASSELTGMGGYTF.

The sample holds many counts of this clone. V gene TRBV19 combines with J gene TRBJ2-6; D remains ambiguous. The V and J ends lost 0 bases and 0 bases respectively, with 3 bases between them. Germline CDR1 is LNHDA and CDR2 is SQIVND (reference sequence). This CDR3 has 15 amino acids. DNA for the CDR3: TGTGCCAGTAGTATAGACGCCTCTGGGGCCAACGTCCTGACTTTC. It specifies CASSIDASGANVLTF. Using reference TRBV19 and TRBJ2-6 for the parts outside the CDR3, the full variable domain is DGGITQSPKYLFRKEGQNVTLSCEQNLNHDAMYWYRQDPGQGLRLIYYSQIVNDFQKGDIAEGYSVSREKKESFPLTVTSAQKNPTAFYLCASSIDASGANVLTFGAGSRLTVL.

The chain has TRBV4-2 and TRBJ2-1; D ambiguous. The CDR3 has 13 amino acids. Germline CDR1 is LGHNA and CDR2 is YNFKEQ. V lost 1 base, J lost 6 bases, and 7 bases lay in between. This CDR3 is CASSQAPGNEQFF. The CDR3 DNA follows: TGTGCCAGCAGCCAAGCTCCCGGCAATGAGCAGTTCTTC.

The V and J genes are TRBV28 and TRBJ1-2; no clear D. This CDR3 has 13 residues. Trimming removed 8 bases at V and 5 bases at J, with 15 bases between. The germline V gene encodes CDR1 MDHEN and CDR2 SYDVKM. The chain's CDR3 is CASYPDGPYGYTF. CDR3 DNA sequence: TGTGCCAGCTATCCGGACGGACCGTATGGCTACACCTTC.

The V call is TRBV6-5, the J call TRBJ1-1; no reliable D call. The length of the CDR3 is 13 residues. Trimming took 5 bases from V and 0 from J, leaving 7 bases between them. The germline gives CDR1 MNHEY, CDR2 SVGAGI. The CDR3, as DNA: TGTGCCAGCAGTATACAAGTGAACACTGAAGCTTTCTTT. Residues: CASSIQVNTEAFF.

The chain links TRBV11-2 to TRBJ2-4, with 8 bases aligning to TRBD2. The V gene end was trimmed by 1 base and the J gene end by 4 bases; junction bases not matched to a gene: 6. The CDR3 extends over 16 amino acids. Germline V gene lookup returns CDR1 SGHAT and CDR2 FQNNGV. CDR3 residues: CASSLGGGGQKNIQYF. Written as DNA, the CDR3 is TGTGCCAGCAGCTTAGGGGGCGGGGGGCAGAAAAACATTCAGTACTTC. The entire variable domain, with the rest obtained from reference TRBV11-2 and TRBJ2-4, is as follows: EAGVAQSPRYKIIEKRQSVAFWCNPISGHATLYWYQQILGQGPKLLIQFQNNGVVDDSQLPKDRFSAERLKGVDSTLKIQPAKLEDSAVYLCASSLGGGGQKNIQYFGAGTRLSVL.

The genes are TRBV30 and TRBJ1-5; possible D gene TRBD1, 5 bases. Germline CDR1 is GTSNPN and CDR2 is SVGIG (reference sequence). The CDR3 extends over 13 amino acids. The V end was cut by 7 bases, the J end by 3 bases, with 13 bases between. As DNA, the CDR3 is TGTGCCTACCGTCCAGGGCCCAATCAGCCCCAGCATTTT. Protein product: CAYRPGPNQPQHF. Together with reference TRBV30 and TRBJ1-5, the CDR3 gives the full variable domain: SQTIHQWPATLVQPVGSPLSLECTVEGTSNPNLYWYRQAAGRGLQLLFYSVGIGQISSEVPQNLSASRPQDRQFILSSKKLLLSDSGFYLCAYRPGPNQPQHFGDGTRLSIL.

The chain employs TRBV28 and TRBJ1-5; 7 nucleotides match TRBD1. V trimming: 5 bases; J trimming: 4 bases; junction bases outside the gene matches: 2. This CDR3 spans 13 amino acids. Per the germline V gene, CDR1 is MDHEN and CDR2 is SYDVKM. The CDR3 nucleotides read TGTGCCAGCAGTAAGACAGGGAATCAGCCCCAGCATTTT. This gives the protein CASSKTGNQPQHF.

The chain combines TRBV11-2 with TRBJ2-1; 10 bases are shared with TRBD2. The CDR3 loop spans 16 amino acids. The V gene's germline CDR1 is SGHAT and CDR2 FQNNGV. J was trimmed by 10 bases and V by 0 bases; bases with no gene match: 9. The CDR3 loop reads CASSLEGAGGLGEQFF. CDR3 coding DNA: TGTGCCAGCAGCTTAGAGGGAGCGGGAGGGCTTGGAGAGCAGTTCTTC.

This clone was seen just once. V usage is TRBV11-2 and J usage is TRBJ1-6; D is unresolved. Per the germline V gene, CDR1 is SGHAT and CDR2 is FQNNGV. The CDR3 runs to 12 residues. The V end lost 6 bases, the J end lost 7 bases, and 7 bases lay between the germline ends. CDR3: CASSTLNSPLHF. CDR3 bases: TGTGCCAGCAGTACTCTCAATTCACCCCTCCACTTT.

The genes are TRBV9 and TRBJ2-7; 8 bases fit TRBD1. Germline lookup yields CDR1 SGDLS and CDR2 YYNGEE. CDR3 length: 14 residues. The junction had 6 bases not matched to a gene; V was cut back by 0 bases and J by 7 bases. The DNA for the CDR3 is TGTGCCAGCAGCGTAGAAGGCGACAGGGGAGAGCAGTACTTC. Translation gives CASSVEGDRGEQYF.

There are a few counts of this clone. The chain links TRBV5-1 to TRBJ1-2; D not certain. Trimming stripped 4 bases from V and 2 bases from J, with 12 bases between. From germline, CDR1 is SGHRS and CDR2 YFSETQ. The CDR3 covers 14 residues. DNA of the CDR3: TGCGCCAGCAGCACTGAAGGGAGAAACTATGGCTACACCTTC. Encoded protein: CASSTEGRNYGYTF.

This sequence joins TRBV27 and TRBJ2-5; D is unresolved. Trimming took off 3 bases at V and 4 bases at J, with 9 bases between the two ends. The CDR3 has 13 amino acids. Per the germline V gene, CDR1 is MNHEY and CDR2 is SMNVEV (reference sequence). The CDR3 sequence is CASSFTGGETQYF. In DNA, the CDR3 is TGTGCCAGCAGTTTCACGGGTGGAGAGACCCAGTACTTC.

The chain links TRBV27 to TRBJ2-6; D gene uncertain. From germline, CDR1 is MNHEY and CDR2 SMNVEV (reference sequence). This CDR3 is 15 amino acids long. V was trimmed by 3 bases and J by 0 bases, leaving 6 bases between them. CDR3: CASSFRVSGANVLTF. DNA for the CDR3: TGTGCCAGCAGTTTCCGAGTCTCTGGGGCCAACGTCCTGACTTTC. Filled out from reference TRBV27 and TRBJ2-6, the complete variable domain reads EAQVTQNPRYLITVTGKKLTVTCSQNMNHEYMSWYRQDPGLGLRQIYYSMNVEVTDKGDVPEGYKVSRKEKRNFPLILESPSPNQTSLYFCASSFRVSGANVLTFGAGSRLTVL.

The chain uses TRBV28 and TRBJ1-1, with D perhaps matching TRBD1 (6 bases). The ends were cut back, 2 bases at V and 2 bases at J, with 12 bases in the middle. CDR3 length: 15 residues. The V gene's germline CDR1 is MDHEN and CDR2 SYDVKM. The CDR3 region is CASSLPRTANTEAFF. The CDR3 bases are TGTGCCAGCAGTTTACCCCGGACAGCAAACACTGAAGCTTTCTTT.

The rearrangement links TRBV6-5 to TRBJ2-1; 9 nucleotides agree with TRBD2. With 10 bases clipped from V and 3 bases from J, the junction kept 10 bases outside the gene matches. Germline CDR1 MNHEY, CDR2 SVGAGI. The CDR3 sequence is 15 residues long. CDR3 nucleotide sequence: TGTGCCACCATGAGGCGGGGGGGCGGCTACAATGAGCAGTTCTTC. This gives the protein CATMRRGGGYNEQFF.

This chain links TRBV11-3 with TRBJ2-1; TRBD2 agrees at 14 bases. Germline CDR1 and CDR2: SGHNT and YENEEA. The CDR3 contains 17 residues. Trimming cost V 4 bases and J 6 bases; bases outside gene matches: 8. The CDR3 nucleotides read TGTGCCAGCAGCTCGAGACTAGCGGGAGGGCCGGGCAATGAGCAGTTCTTC. Protein product: CASSSRLAGGPGNEQFF.

The gene calls are TRBV6-1 and TRBJ2-5; either TRBD1 or TRBD2 may fit D (5 bases each). V dropped 2 bases and J dropped 4 bases, with 8 bases sitting between them. Germline-derived CDR1 and CDR2 are MNHNS and SASEGT. CDR3 size: 13 residues. CDR3 bases: TGTGCCAGCAGTGAATCAGGGACAGAGACCCAGTACTTC. It is translated as CASSESGTETQYF.